This entry concerns a single TCR beta chain. The antigen remains undetermined. The primer mix had 60 Vbeta and 13 Jbeta primers. Generated by immunoSEQ multiplex PCR, the TCRdb table keeps only in-frame clones and is missing some. The sample consists of around 100,000 clones, over 65% of them appearing once. From germline, CDR1 is DFQATT and CDR2 SNEGSKA (reference sequence). CDR3 size: 10 residues. The germline V and J ends were trimmed by 6 bases and 8 bases, with 7 bases remaining between them. The sample originates from a study of cytomegalovirus exposure and HLA in healthy donors. Study outcomes and limitations: The study flagged around 160 TCR beta chains as cytomegalovirus-associated. As confirmed in vitro, a few CMV-associated chains were specific for CMV antigens. Within an earlier analysis, most TCR beta V segments proved productive either about 90% or about 30% of the time.

The TCR originated in a woman under 30 in good health and CMV-seronegative. Sequencing was carried out using PBMCs. The chain joins TRBV20-1 to TRBJ1-4, with D maybe TRBD1 (5 bases). The CDR3 spells CSAGGEKLFF. The CDR3 region has the DNA TGCAGTGCGGGGGGGGAAAAACTGTTTTTT.